This TCR beta chain was sequenced for a study of blood T cell repertoires in COVID-19. Study summary: COVID-19 samples, acute and convalescent, were from the United States, Italy and Spain. In each case, the material was cDNA or gDNA derived from T cells, B-cell-depleted T cells, or PBMCs.

Germline lookup yields CDR1 MDHEN and CDR2 SYDVKM. The CDR3 consists of 14 residues. V shed 4 bases and J 1 base; nucleotides not matched to a gene: 0. This clone was seen once. Authors' data handling: Amplification with reference gene primers provided the estimates of nucleated cell counts. Produced via immunoSEQ multiplex PCR; TCRdb's table is partial and in-frame only. The DNA gave D and trimming, while V, J and clone size come from that table. Of about 170,000 clones listed, 84% were seen once; the top ten hold roughly 8%. The chain combines TRBV28 with TRBJ1-1; the match to TRBD1 covers 10 bases. The clonotype was recovered from a man between 35 and 55 years old who had recovered from COVID-19. Sequencing was carried out using peripheral blood. The CDR3 sequence is CASSWDRGNTEAFF. CDR3 coding DNA: TGTGCCAGCAGTTGGGACAGGGGGAACACTGAAGCTTTCTTT. The variable domain in full, completed from reference TRBV28 and TRBJ1-1, reads DVKVTQSSRYLVKRTGEKVFLECVQDMDHENMFWYRQDPGLGLRLIYFSYDVKMKEKGDIPEGYSVSREKKERFSLILESASTNQTSMYLCASSWDRGNTEAFFGQGTRLTVV.